This T cell receptor beta chain appears in the sequencing data of a study of blood T cell repertoires in COVID-19 (dated by TCRdb to the early 2020s). The study in broad terms: Samples from collaborators originated in the United States, Italy and Spain and spanned both the acute and convalescent phases of COVID-19. The material from the prospective study consisted of cDNA or gDNA derived from T cells, B-cell-depleted T cells, or PBMCs. Samples were obtained from the ongoing ImmuneRACE study (first 160 participants) and from 1,254 subjects provided by 6 global collaborators. Where available, HLA class I and class II types were taken from metadata supplied by the sample provider and were not determined by assay-based typing. Subjects who had been exposed to COVID-19, were actively infected with it, or had recovered from it provided the deeply sampled blood TCRbeta repertoires that made up the dataset. The sample metadata nearly always contained a de-identified subject ID, COVID-19 status, age in years and sex. The repertoires were made available in a free public database intended to serve as a resource for research on the immune response to SARS-CoV-2. General findings and caveats noted by the study authors: Clinical and demographic metadata were provided uncurated, with the amount varying by source and participant.

The CDR3 has 14 amino acids, counting the end cysteine and phenylalanine. Only the CDR3 region is kept as DNA, spanning 42 bases read in frame from base 1. Via the germline V gene, CDR1 is SGHRS and CDR2 YFSETQ. V is trimmed back by 4 bases and J by 1 base, and the junction contains 2 bases that no gene match accounts for. Each collaborating institution followed its own protocols to collect whole blood in K2EDTA tubes. For TCRbeta analysis, collaborator samples were shipped as frozen whole blood, as isolated PBMCs, or as DNA extracted from either sample type. With regard to this clone: The target of this receptor is not known. Base quality data are lacking; no much larger clone is found one base away.

The immunoSEQ Assay, a bias-controlled multiplex PCR, was used to amplify TCRbeta CDR3 regions from genomic DNA. The paper's processing steps were these. The number of nucleated cells in each sample was estimated by amplification of reference gene primers within the assay. To quantify the absolute abundance of each unique TCRbeta CDR3 rearrangement, sequence reads were collapsed and filtered. For each sample, productive Simpson clonality was calculated as the square root of Simpson's diversity index over productive rearrangements. TCRdb took over this immuneACCESS table, retaining in-frame rearrangements with V and J assigned. Such tables are incomplete; in checked studies, under half of the missing clones stem from an unresolved V gene, and the remainder is unexplained. The V and J calls and the clone size are those of that table, but D and trimming were determined from the DNA. Within this sample are about 110,000 clones, with less than 90% of them counted one time only. The ten largest clones add up to roughly 4.4% of the sample.

The receptor comes from a human donor in a cohort sampled during active COVID-19. Source material: peripheral blood. The chain employs TRBV5-1 and TRBJ1-3; 7 central bases correspond to TRBD1. The CDR3 reads CASSPRGSGNTIYF. The nucleotide sequence reads as follows: TGCGCCAGCAGCCCCAGGGGGTCTGGAAACACCATATATTTT.